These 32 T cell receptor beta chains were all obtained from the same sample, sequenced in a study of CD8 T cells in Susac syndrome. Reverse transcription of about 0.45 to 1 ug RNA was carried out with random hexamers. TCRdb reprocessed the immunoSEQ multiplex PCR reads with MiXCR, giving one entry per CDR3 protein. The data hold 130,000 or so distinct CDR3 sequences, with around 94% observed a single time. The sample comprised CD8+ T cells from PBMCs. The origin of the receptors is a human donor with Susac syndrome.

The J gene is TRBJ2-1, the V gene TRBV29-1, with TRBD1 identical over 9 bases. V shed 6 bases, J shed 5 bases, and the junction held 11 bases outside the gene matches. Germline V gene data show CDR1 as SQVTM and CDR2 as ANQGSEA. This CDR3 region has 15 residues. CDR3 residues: CSVGTGKEDDNEQFF. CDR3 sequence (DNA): TGCAGCGTAGGGACAGGGAAGGAGGACGACAATGAGCAGTTCTTC.

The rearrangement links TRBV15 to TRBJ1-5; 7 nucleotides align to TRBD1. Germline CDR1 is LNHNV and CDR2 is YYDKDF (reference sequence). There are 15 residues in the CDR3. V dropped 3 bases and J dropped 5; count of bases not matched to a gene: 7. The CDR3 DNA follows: TGTGCCACCAGCAGCCGGGACAGACCAGATCAGCCCCAGCATTTT. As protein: CATSSRDRPDQPQHF.

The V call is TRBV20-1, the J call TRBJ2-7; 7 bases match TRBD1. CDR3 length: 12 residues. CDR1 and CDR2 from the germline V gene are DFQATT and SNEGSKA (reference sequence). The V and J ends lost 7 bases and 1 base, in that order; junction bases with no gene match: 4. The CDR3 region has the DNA TGCAGTGGAAGGACAGGTTCCTACGAGCAGTACTTC. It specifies CSGRTGSYEQYF.

CDR3 bases: TGTGCCAGCAGCCCCACCCGGACACCCTCCTACGAGCAGTACTTC. It encodes CASSPTRTPSYEQYF. The chain recombines TRBV13 with TRBJ2-7; possibly TRBD1 for D (5 bases). Per the germline V gene, CDR1 is PRHDT and CDR2 is FYEKMQ (reference sequence). The CDR3 totals 15 residues. The germline V and J ends were trimmed by 5 bases and 0 bases, with 14 bases remaining between them.

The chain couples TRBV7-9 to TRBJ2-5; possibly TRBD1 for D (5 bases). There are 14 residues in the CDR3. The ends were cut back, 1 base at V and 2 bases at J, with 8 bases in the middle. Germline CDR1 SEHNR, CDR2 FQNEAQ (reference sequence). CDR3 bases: TGTGCCAGCAGCTTAGAGGGGATTCAAGAGACCCAGTACTTC. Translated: CASSLEGIQETQYF.

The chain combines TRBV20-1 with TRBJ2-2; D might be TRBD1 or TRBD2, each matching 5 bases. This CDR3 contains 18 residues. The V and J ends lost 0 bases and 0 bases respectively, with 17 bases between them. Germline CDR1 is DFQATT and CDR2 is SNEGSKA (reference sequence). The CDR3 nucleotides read TGCAGTGCTAGAGACCGGTCCGGGACGGTAGCGAACACCGGGGAGCTGTTTTTT. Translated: CSARDRSGTVANTGELFF.

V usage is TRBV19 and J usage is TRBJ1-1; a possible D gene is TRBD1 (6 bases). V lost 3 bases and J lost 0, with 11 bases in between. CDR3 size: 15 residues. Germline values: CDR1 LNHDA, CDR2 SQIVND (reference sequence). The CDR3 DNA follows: TGTGCCAGTAGTATTCAGGGACACCTGAACACTGAAGCTTTCTTT. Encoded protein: CASSIQGHLNTEAFF.

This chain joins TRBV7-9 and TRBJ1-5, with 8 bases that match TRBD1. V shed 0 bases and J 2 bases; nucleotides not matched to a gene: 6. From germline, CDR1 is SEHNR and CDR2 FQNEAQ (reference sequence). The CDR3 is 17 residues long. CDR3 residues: CASSLAAPGQGNQPQHF. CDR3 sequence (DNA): TGTGCCAGCAGCTTAGCAGCCCCGGGACAGGGCAATCAGCCCCAGCATTTT.

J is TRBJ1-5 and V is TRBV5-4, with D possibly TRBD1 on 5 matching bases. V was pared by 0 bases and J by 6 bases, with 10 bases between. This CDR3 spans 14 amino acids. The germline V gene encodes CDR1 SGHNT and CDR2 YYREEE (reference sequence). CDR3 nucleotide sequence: TGTGCCAGCAGCTTGGGAGGGGATACTCAGCCCCAGCATTTT. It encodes CASSLGGDTQPQHF.

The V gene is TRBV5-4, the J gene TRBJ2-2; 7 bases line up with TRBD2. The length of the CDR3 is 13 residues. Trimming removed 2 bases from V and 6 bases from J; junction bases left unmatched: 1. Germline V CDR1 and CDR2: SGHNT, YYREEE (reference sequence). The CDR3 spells CASSLAGPGELFF. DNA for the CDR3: TGTGCCAGCAGCTTAGCGGGGCCCGGGGAGCTGTTTTTT.

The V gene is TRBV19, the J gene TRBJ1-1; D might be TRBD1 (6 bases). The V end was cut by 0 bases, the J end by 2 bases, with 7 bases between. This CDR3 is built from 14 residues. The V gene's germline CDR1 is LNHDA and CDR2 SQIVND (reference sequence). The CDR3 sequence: CASSIEDSNTEAFF. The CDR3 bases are TGTGCCAGTAGTATAGAGGACAGTAACACTGAAGCTTTCTTT. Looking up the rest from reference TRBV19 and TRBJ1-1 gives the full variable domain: DGGITQSPKYLFRKEGQNVTLSCEQNLNHDAMYWYRQDPGQGLRLIYYSQIVNDFQKGDIAEGYSVSREKKESFPLTVTSAQKNPTAFYLCASSIEDSNTEAFFGQGTRLTVV.

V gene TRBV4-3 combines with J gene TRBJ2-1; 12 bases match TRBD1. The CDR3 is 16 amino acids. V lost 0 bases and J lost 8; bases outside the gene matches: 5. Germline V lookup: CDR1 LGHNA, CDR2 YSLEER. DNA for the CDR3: TGCGCCAGCAGCCAAGATAGGGGGACAGGGGGCGATGAGCAGTTCTTC. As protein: CASSQDRGTGGDEQFF.

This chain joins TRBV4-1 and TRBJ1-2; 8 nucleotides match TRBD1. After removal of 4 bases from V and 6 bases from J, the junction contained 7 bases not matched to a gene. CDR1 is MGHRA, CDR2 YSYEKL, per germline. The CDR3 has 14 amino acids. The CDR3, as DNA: TGCGCCAGCAGCCCACGGACAGGGTTGGATGGCTACACCTTC. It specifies CASSPRTGLDGYTF.

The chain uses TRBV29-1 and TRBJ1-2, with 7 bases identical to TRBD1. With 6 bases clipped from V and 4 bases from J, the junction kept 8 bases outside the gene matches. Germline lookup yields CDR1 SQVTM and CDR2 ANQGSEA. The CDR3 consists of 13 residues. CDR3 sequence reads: CSVRDRASYGYTF. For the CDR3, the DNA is TGCAGCGTCCGAGACAGGGCGAGCTATGGCTACACCTTC. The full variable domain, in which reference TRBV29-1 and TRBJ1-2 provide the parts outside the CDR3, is SAVISQKPSRDICQRGTSLTIQCQVDSQVTMMFWYRQQPGQSLTLIATANQGSEATYESGFVIDKFPISRPNLTFSTLTVSNMSPEDSSIYLCSVRDRASYGYTFGSGTRLTVV.

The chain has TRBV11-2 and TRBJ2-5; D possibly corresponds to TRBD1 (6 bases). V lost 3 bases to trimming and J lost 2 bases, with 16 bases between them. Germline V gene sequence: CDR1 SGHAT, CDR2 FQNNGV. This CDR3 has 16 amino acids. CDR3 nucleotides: TGTGCCAGCAGCTTTCATCCGGGGACACCTCAAGAGACCCAGTACTTC. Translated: CASSFHPGTPQETQYF. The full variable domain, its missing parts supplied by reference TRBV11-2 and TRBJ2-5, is EAGVAQSPRYKIIEKRQSVAFWCNPISGHATLYWYQQILGQGPKLLIQFQNNGVVDDSQLPKDRFSAERLKGVDSTLKIQPAKLEDSAVYLCASSFHPGTPQETQYFGPGTRLLVL.

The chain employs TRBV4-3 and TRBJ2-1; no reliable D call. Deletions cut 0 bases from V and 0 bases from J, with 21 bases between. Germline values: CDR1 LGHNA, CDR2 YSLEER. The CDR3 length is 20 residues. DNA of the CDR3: TGCGCCAGCAGCCAAGATTCACTGGGATTTCGCTCGGGCTCCTACAATGAGCAGTTCTTC. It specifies CASSQDSLGFRSGSYNEQFF.

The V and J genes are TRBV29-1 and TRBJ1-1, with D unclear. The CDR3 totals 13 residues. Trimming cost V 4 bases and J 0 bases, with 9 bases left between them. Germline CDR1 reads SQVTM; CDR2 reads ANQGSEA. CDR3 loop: CSVVSGMNTEAFF. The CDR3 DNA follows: TGCAGCGTTGTATCGGGAATGAACACTGAAGCTTTCTTT.

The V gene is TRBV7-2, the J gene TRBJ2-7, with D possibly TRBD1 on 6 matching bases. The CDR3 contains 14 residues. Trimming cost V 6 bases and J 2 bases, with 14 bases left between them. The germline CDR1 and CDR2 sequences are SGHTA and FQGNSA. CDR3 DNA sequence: TGTGCCAGCAGTCGTCCGGGACAAGCCTACGAGCAGTACTTC. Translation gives CASSRPGQAYEQYF.

The CDR3 sequence is CASSLAELTEAFF. CDR3 nucleotide sequence: TGTGCCAGCAGCTTAGCGGAGCTCACTGAAGCTTTCTTT. The chain combines TRBV7-2 with TRBJ1-1; D is ambiguous. Deletions cut 0 bases from V and 4 bases from J, with 6 bases between. From germline, CDR1 is SGHTA and CDR2 FQGNSA. This CDR3 is built from 13 residues.

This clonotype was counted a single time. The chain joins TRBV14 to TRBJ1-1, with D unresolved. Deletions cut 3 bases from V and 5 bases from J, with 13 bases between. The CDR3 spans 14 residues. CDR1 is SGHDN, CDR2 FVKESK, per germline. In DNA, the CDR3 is TGTGCCAGCAGCCAGACCGTAAGTCGGACTGAAGCTTTCTTT. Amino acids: CASSQTVSRTEAFF.

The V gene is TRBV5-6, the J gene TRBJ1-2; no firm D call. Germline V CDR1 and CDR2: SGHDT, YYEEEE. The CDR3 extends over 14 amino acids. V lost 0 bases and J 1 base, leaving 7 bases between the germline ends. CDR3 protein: CASSLAGNNYGYTF. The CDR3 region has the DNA TGTGCCAGCAGCTTGGCCGGCAATAACTATGGCTACACCTTC.

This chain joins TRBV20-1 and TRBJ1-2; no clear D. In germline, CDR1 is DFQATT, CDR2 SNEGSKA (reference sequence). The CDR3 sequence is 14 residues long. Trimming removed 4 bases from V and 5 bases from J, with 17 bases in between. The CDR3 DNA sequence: TGCAGTGCTAAATCGGCCGAGAAGAGTTATGGCTACACCTTC. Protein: CSAKSAEKSYGYTF.

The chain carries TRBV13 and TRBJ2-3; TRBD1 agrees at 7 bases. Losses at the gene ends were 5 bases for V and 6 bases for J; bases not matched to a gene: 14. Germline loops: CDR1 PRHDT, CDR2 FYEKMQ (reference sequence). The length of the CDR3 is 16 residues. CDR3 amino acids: CASSTNRGSERDTQYF. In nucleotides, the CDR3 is TGTGCCAGCAGCACGAACAGGGGTTCCGAAAGGGATACGCAGTATTTT.

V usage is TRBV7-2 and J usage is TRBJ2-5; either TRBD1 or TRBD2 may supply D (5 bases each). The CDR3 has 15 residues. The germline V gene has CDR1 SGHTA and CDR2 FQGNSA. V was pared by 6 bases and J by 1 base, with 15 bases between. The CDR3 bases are TGTGCCAGCAGTCGCGGCCGGGGCAGCCAAGAGACCCAGTACTTC. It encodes CASSRGRGSQETQYF.

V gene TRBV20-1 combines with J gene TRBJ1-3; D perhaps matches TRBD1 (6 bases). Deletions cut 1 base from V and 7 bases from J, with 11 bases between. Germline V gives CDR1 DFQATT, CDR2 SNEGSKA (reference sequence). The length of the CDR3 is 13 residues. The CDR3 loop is CSARVKGGNTIYF. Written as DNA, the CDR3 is TGCAGTGCTAGAGTAAAGGGGGGGAACACCATATATTTT.

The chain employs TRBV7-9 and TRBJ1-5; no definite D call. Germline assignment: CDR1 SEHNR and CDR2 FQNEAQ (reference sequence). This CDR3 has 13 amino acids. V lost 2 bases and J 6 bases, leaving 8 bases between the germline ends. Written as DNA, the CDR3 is TGTGCCAGCAGCTTATCAGTCGGTCAGCCCCAGCATTTT. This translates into CASSLSVGQPQHF.

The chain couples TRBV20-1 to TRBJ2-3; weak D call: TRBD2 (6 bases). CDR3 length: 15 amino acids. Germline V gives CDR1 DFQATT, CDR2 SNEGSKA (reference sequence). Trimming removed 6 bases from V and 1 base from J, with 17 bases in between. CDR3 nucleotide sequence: TGCAGTGCCCGCCGTGGAGGGGACGGCACAGATACGCAGTATTTT. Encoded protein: CSARRGGDGTDTQYF.

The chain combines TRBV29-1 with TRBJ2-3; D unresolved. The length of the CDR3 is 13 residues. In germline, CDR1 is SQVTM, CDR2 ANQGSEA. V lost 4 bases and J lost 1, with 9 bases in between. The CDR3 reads CSVAPGGTDTQYF. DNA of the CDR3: TGCAGCGTTGCCCCCGGTGGCACAGATACGCAGTATTTT.

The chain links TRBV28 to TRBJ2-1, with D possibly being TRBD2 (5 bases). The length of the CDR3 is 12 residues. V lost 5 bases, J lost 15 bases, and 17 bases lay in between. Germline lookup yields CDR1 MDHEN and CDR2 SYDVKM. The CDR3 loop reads CASSLDRGVRFF. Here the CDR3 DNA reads TGTGCCAGCAGTCTCGATCGGGGAGTTCGGTTCTTC. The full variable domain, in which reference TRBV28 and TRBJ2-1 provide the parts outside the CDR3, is DVKVTQSSRYLVKRTGEKVFLECVQDMDHENMFWYRQDPGLGLRLIYFSYDVKMKEKGDIPEGYSVSREKKERFSLILESASTNQTSMYLCASSLDRGVRFFGPGTRLTVL.

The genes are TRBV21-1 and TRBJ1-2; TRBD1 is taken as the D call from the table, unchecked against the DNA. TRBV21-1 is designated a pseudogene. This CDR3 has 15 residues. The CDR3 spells CASSKRDREVHGYTF. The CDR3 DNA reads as TGTGCCAGCAGCAAGCGGGACAGGGAAGTGCATGGCTACACCTTC.

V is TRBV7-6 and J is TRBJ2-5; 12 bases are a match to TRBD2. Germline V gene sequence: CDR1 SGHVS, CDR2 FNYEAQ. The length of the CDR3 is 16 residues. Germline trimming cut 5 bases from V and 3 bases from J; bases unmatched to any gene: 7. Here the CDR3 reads CASSPTRLAGEETQYF. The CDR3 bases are TGTGCCAGCAGCCCGACCCGACTAGCGGGGGAAGAGACCCAGTACTTC.

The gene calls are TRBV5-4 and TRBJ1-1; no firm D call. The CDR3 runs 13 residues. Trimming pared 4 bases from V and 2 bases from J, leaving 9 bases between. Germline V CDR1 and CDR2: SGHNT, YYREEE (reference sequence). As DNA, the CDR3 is TGTGCCAGCAGCGCAAGTACAAACACTGAAGCTTTCTTT. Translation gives CASSASTNTEAFF.